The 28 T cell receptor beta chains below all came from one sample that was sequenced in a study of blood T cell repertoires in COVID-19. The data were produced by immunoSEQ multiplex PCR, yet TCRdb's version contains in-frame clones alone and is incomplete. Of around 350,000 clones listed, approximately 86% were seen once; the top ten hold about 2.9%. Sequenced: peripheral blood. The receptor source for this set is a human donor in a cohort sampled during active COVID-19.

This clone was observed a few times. CDR3 coding DNA: TGTGCCAGCACCCGCGGGGTAGGCGGGGTGGGGGAGACCCAGTACTTC. Its translation is CASTRGVGGVGETQYF. The genes are TRBV5-5 and TRBJ2-5; maybe TRBD2 (6 bases). The CDR3 totals 16 residues. CDR1 SGHKS and CDR2 YYEKEE come from the germline V gene (reference sequence). V lost 6 bases and J 5 bases, leaving 23 bases between the germline ends.

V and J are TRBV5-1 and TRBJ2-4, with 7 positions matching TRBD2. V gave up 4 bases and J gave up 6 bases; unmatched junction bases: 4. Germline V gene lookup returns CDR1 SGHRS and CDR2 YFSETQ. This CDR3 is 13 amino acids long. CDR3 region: CASSVPGGNIQYF. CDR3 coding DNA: TGCGCCAGCAGCGTACCGGGAGGAAACATTCAGTACTTC.

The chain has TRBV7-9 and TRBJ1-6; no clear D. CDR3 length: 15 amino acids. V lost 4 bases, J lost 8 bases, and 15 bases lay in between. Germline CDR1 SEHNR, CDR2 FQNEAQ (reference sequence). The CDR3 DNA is TGTGCCAGCAGCTCCTCCATGAGAGGTGATTCACCCCTCCACTTT. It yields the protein CASSSSMRGDSPLHF. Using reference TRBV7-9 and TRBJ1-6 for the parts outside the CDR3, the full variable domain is DTGVSQNPRHKITKRGQNVTFRCDPISEHNRLYWYRQTLGQGPEFLTYFQNEAQLEKSRLLSDRFSAERPKGSFSTLEIQRTEQGDSAMYLCASSSSMRGDSPLHFGNGTRLTVT.

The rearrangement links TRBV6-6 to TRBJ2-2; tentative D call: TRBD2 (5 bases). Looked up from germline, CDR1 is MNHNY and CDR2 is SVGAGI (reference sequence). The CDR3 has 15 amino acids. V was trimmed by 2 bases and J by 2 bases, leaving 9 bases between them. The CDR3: CASSYVGLNTGELFF. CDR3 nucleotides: TGTGCCAGCAGTTACGTTGGACTCAACACCGGGGAGCTGTTTTTT.

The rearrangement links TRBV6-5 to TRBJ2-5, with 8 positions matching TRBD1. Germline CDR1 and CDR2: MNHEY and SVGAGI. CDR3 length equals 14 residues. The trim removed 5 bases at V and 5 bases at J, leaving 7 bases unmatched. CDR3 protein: CASSTRGQGETQYF. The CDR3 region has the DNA TGTGCCAGCAGTACCAGGGGGCAGGGGGAGACCCAGTACTTC.

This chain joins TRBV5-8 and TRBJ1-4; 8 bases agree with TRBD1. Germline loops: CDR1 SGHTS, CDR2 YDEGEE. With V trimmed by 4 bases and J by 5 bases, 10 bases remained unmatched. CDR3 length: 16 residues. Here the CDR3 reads CASSAVQGENNEKLFF. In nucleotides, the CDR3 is TGTGCCAGCAGCGCCGTACAGGGGGAAAACAATGAAAAACTGTTTTTT.

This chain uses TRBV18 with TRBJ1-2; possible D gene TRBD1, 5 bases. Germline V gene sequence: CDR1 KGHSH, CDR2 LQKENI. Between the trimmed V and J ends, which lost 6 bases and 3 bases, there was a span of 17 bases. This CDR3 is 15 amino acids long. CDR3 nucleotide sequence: TGTGCCAGCTCCCGTACATGGGGCCTCTACTATGGCTACACCTTC. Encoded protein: CASSRTWGLYYGYTF.

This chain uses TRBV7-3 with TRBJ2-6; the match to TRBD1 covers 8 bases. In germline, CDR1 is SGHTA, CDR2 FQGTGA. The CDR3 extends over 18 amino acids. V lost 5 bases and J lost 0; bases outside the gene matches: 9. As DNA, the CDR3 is TGTGCCAGCAGCGGCCCGGACAGGGCTGACTCTGGGGCCAACGTCCTGACTTTC. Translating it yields CASSGPDRADSGANVLTF.

The CDR3 DNA sequence: TGTGCGGGGGGGAAAACAGAGAATGAAAAACTGTTTTTT. Encoded protein: CAGGKTENEKLFF. The chain employs TRBV2 and TRBJ1-4; TRBD1 might be the D (5 bases). The CDR3 is made up of 13 amino acids. Per germline, CDR1 SNHLY and CDR2 FYNNEI.

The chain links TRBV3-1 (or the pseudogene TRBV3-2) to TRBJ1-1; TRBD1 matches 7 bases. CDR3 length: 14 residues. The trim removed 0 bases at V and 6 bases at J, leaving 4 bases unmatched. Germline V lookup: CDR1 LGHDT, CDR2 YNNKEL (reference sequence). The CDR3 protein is CASSQDGQGAEAFF. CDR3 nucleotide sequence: TGTGCCAGCAGCCAAGATGGGCAGGGGGCTGAAGCTTTCTTT.

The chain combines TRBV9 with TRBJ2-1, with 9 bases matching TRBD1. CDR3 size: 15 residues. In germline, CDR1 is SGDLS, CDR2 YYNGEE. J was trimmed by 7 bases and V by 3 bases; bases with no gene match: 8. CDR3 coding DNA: TGTGCCAGCAGCGAAGGGGGGACAGGGCGAAATGAGCAGTTCTTC. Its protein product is CASSEGGTGRNEQFF. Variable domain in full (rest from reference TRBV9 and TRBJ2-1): DSGVTQTPKHLITATGQRVTLRCSPRSGDLSVYWYQQSLDQGLQFLIQYYNGEERAKGNILERFSAQQFPDLHSELNLSSLELGDSALYFCASSEGGTGRNEQFFGPGTRLTVL.

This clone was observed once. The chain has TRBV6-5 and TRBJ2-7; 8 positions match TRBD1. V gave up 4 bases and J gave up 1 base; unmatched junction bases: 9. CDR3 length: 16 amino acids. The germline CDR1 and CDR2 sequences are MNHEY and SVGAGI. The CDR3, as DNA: TGTGCCAGCAGTTGGGCGGGGCAGGGGGCTTCCTACGAGCAGTACTTC. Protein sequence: CASSWAGQGASYEQYF.

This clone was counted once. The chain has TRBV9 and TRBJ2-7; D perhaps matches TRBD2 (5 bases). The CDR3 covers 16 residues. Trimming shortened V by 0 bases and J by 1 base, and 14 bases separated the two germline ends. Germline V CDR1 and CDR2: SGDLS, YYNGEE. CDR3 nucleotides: TGTGCCAGCAGCGTAGATCCTTCGGGCGGGTCCTACGAGCAGTACTTC. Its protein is CASSVDPSGGSYEQYF. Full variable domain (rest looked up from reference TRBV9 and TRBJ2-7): DSGVTQTPKHLITATGQRVTLRCSPRSGDLSVYWYQQSLDQGLQFLIQYYNGEERAKGNILERFSAQQFPDLHSELNLSSLELGDSALYFCASSVDPSGGSYEQYFGPGTRLTVT.

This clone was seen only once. The CDR3 here is CSASTARDREADTQYF. The CDR3 DNA follows: TGCAGTGCTAGTACAGCCCGGGACAGGGAGGCAGATACGCAGTATTTT. The genes are TRBV20-1 and TRBJ2-3, with 9 nucleotides matching TRBD1. V gave up 3 bases and J gave up 4 bases; unmatched junction bases: 11. CDR3 length: 16 amino acids. CDR1 and CDR2 from the germline V gene are DFQATT and SNEGSKA (reference sequence).

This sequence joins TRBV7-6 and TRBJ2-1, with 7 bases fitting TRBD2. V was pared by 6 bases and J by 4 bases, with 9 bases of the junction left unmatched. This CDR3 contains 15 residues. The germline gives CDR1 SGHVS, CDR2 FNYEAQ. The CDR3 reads CASSSLGGGYNEQFF. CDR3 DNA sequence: TGTGCCAGCAGTTCCTTGGGGGGGGGATACAATGAGCAGTTCTTC.

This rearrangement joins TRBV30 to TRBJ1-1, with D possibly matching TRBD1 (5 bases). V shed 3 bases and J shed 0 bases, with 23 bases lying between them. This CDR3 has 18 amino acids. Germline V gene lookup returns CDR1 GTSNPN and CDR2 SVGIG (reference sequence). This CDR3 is CAWSLFRRGGQMNTEAFF. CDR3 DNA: TGTGCCTGGAGCTTGTTCCGGCGGGGCGGGCAGATGAACACTGAAGCTTTCTTT.

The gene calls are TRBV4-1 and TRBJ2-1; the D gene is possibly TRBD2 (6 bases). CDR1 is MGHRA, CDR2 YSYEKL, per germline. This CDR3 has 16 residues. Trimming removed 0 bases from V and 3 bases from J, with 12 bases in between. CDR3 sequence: CASSQESLAHYNEQFF. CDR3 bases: TGCGCCAGCAGCCAAGAGTCACTAGCCCACTACAATGAGCAGTTCTTC.

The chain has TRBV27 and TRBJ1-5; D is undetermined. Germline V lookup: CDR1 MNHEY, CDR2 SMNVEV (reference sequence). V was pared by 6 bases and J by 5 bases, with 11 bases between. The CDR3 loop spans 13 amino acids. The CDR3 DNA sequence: TGTGCCAGCAGCACCGGCGGAGATCAGCCCCAGCATTTT. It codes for CASSTGGDQPQHF.

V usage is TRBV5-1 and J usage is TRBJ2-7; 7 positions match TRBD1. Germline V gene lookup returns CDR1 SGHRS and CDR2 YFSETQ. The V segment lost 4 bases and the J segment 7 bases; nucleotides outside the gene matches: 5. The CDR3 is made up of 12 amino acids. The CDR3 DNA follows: TGCGCCAGCAGCGAGACAGGGTGGGAGCAGTACTTC. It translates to CASSETGWEQYF. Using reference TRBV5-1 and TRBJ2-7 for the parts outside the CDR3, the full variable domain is KAGVTQTPRYLIKTRGQQVTLSCSPISGHRSVSWYQQTPGQGLQFLFEYFSETQRNKGNFPGRFSGRQFSNSRSEMNVSTLELGDSALYLCASSETGWEQYFGPGTRLTVT.

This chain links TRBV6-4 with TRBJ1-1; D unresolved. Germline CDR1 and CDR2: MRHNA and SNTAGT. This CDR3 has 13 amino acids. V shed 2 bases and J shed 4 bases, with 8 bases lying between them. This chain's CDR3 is CASSDRAGTEAFF. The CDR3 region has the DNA TGTGCCAGCAGTGACAGAGCGGGCACTGAAGCTTTCTTT.

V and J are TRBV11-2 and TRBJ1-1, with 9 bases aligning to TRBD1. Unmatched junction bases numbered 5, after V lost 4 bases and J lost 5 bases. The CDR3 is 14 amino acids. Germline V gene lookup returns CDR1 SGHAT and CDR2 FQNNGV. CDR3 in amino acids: CASSYRGLGTEAFF. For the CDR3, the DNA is TGTGCCAGCAGCTACAGGGGGCTAGGGACTGAAGCTTTCTTT.

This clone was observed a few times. CDR3 sequence (DNA): TGTGCCAGCTCGCTACGGAAGGGGGGGCTAGCTGCATATGAGCAGTTCTTC. Amino acids: CASSLRKGGLAAYEQFF. The V call is TRBV18, the J call TRBJ2-1; TRBD2 is a possible D gene (7 bases). Trimming removed 6 bases from V and 8 bases from J, with 26 bases in between. CDR1 is KGHSH, CDR2 LQKENI, per germline. The CDR3 is made up of 17 amino acids.

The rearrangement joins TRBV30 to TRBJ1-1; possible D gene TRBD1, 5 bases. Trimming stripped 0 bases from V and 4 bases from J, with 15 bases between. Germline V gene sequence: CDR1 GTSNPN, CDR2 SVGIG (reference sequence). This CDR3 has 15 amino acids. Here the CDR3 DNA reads TGTGCCTGGAGTGTACAACCAGGGTTTGCCACTGAAGCTTTCTTT. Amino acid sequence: CAWSVQPGFATEAFF.

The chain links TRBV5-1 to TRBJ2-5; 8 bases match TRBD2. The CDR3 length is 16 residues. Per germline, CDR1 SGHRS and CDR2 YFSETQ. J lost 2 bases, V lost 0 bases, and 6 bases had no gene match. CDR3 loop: CASSLVGGGTQETQYF. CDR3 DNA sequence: TGCGCCAGCAGCTTGGTCGGGGGGGGAACTCAAGAGACCCAGTACTTC.

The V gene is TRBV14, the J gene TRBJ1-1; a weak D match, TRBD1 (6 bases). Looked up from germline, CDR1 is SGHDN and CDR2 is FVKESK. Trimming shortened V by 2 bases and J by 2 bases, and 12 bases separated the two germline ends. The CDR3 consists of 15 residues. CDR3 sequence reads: CASSQRQALNTEAFF. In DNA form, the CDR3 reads TGTGCCAGCAGCCAAAGACAGGCACTCAACACTGAAGCTTTCTTT.

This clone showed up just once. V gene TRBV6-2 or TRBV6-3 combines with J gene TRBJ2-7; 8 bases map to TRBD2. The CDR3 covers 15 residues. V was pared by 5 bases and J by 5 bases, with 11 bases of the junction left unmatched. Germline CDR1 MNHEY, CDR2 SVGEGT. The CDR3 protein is CASSPLGSGSHEQYF. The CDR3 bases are TGTGCCAGCAGTCCACTGGGGAGCGGGAGTCACGAGCAGTACTTC.

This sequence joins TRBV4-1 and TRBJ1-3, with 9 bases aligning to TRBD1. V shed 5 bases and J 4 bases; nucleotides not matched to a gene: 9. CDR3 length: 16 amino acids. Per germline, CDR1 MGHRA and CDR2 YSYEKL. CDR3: CASSFQGQGAGNTIYF. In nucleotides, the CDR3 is TGCGCCAGCAGCTTCCAGGGACAGGGCGCAGGAAACACCATATATTTT.

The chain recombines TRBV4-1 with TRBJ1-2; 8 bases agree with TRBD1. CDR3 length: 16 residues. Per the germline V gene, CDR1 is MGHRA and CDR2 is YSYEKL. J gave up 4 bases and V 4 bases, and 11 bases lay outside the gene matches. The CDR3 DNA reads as TGCGCCAGCAGCCCTCAACCGCTTGACAGGGGCTATGGCTACACCTTC. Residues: CASSPQPLDRGYGYTF.